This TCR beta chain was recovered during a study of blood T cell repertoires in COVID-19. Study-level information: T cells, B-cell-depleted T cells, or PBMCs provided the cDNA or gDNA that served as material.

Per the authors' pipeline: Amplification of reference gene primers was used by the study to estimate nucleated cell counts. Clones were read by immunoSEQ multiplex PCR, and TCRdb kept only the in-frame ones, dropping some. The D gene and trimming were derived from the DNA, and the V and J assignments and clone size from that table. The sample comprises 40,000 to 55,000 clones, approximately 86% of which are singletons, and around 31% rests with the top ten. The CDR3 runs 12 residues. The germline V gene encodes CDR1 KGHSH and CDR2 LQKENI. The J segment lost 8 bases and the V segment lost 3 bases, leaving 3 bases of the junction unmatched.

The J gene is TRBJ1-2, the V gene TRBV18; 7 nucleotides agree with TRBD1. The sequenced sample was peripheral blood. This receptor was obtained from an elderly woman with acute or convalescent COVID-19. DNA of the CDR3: TGTGCCAGCTCACCCGACAGGGTGGGCTACACCTTC. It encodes CASSPDRVGYTF.